Listed here is a single T cell receptor (beta chain). Its antigen is still unknown. Genomic DNA was employed as the template in profiling TCR beta VDJ and CDR3. In TCRdb, the reads were re-called with MiXCR into one record per CDR3 protein. This sample has roughly 280,000 distinct CDR3 sequences; approximately 60% occur once, and the top ten carry roughly 1.2%. This entry comes from a study of CD8+CD57+ T cells in acquired aplastic anemia. General study findings and limits: Patients and controls had CD8+ Simpson's diversity values that were not significantly distinct.

Individuals selected for sequencing had exhibited CD8+CD57+ cell expansion on flow cytometry. Diagnosis of severe acquired aplastic anemia applied to all patients. No therapy was given to patients before blood sampling. The J segment lost 3 bases and the V segment lost 5 bases, leaving 15 bases of the junction unmatched. The CDR3 length is 16 residues. Germline CDR1 is DFQATT and CDR2 is SNEGSKA (reference sequence). The gene calls are TRBV20-1 and TRBJ2-7, with TRBD2 matching 8 bases. This TCR was recovered from a human donor with aplastic anemia. Sequencing used sorted CD4+, CD8+, or CD8+CD57+ T cells (not recorded which) from PBMCs. The CDR3 sequence is CSAGVSMRTSNYEQYF. The CDR3 DNA reads as TGCAGTGCTGGAGTATCGATGAGGACTAGCAACTACGAGCAGTACTTC.